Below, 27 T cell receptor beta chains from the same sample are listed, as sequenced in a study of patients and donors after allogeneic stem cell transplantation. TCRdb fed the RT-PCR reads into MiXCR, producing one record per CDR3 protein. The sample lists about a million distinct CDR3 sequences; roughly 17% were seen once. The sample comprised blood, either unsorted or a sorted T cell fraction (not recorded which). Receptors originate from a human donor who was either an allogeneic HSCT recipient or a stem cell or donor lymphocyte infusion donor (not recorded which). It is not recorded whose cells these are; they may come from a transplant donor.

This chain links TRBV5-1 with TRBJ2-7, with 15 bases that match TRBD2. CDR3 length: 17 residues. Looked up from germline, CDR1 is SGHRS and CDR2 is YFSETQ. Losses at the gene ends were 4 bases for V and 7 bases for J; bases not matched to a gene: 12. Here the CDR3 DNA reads TGCGCCAGCAGCCCAGGACTAGCGGGAGGGATCGTGGTTGAGCAGTACTTC. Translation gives CASSPGLAGGIVVEQYF.

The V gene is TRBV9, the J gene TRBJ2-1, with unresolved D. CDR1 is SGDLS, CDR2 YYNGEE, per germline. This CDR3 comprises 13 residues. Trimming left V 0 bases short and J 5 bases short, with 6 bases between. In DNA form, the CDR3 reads TGTGCCAGCAGCGTAGCTAAGGACAATGAGCAGTTCTTC. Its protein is CASSVAKDNEQFF.

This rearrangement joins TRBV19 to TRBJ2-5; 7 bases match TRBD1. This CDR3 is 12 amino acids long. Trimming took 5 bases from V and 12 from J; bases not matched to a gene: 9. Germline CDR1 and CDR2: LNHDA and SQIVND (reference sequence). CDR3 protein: CASSPPGQEKYF. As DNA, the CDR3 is TGTGCCAGTAGTCCTCCCGGACAGGAGAAGTACTTC.

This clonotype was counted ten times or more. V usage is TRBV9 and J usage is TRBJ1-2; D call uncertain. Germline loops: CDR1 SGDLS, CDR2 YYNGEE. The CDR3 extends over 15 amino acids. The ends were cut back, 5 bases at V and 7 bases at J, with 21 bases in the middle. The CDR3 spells CASRDDNRWGAGYTF. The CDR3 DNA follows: TGTGCCAGCAGAGACGACAATCGCTGGGGAGCTGGCTACACCTTC.

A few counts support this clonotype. The chain's CDR3 is CASSLVGLAANYNEQFF. The CDR3 DNA follows: TGCGCCAGCAGCTTGGTCGGACTAGCGGCCAACTACAATGAGCAGTTCTTC. This rearrangement joins TRBV5-1 to TRBJ2-1, with 10 bases matching TRBD2. This CDR3 is built from 17 residues. Germline V CDR1 and CDR2: SGHRS, YFSETQ. J gave up 3 bases and V 0 bases, and 6 bases lay outside the gene matches.

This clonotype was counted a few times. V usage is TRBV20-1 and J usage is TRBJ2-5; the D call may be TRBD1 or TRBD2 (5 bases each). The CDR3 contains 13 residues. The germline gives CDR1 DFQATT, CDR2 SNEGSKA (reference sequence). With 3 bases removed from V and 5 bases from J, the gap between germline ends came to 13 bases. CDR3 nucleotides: TGCAGTGCTAGGAGGGGATTCCTCGAGACCCAGTACTTC. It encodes CSARRGFLETQYF.

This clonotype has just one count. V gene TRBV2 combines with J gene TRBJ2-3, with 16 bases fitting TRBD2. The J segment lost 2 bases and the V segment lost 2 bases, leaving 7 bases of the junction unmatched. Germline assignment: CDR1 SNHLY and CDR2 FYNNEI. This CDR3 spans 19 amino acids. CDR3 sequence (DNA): TGTGCCAGCAGTGAATTGGGGACTAGCGGGAGGGGGCACACAGATACGCAGTATTTT. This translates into CASSELGTSGRGHTDTQYF.

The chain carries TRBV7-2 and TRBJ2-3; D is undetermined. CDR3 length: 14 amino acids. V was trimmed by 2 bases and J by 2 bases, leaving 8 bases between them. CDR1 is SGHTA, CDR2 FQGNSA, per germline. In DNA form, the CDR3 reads TGTGCCAGCAGCTTACTGGGATACACAGATACGCAGTATTTT. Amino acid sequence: CASSLLGYTDTQYF.

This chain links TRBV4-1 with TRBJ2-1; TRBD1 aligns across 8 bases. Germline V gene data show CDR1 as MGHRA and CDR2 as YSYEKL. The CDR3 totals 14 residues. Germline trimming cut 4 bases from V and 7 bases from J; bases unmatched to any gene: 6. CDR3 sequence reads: CASSLIQGENEQFF. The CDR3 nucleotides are TGCGCCAGCAGCCTAATACAGGGGGAGAATGAGCAGTTCTTC.

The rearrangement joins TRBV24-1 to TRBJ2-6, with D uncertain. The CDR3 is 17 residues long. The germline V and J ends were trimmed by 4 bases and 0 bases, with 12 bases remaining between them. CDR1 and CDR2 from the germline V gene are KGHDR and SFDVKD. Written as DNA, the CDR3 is TGTGCCACCAGTGAATACCCTATAACCTCTGGGGCCAACGTCCTGACTTTC. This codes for CATSEYPITSGANVLTF.

The CDR3 spells CASSLRTGTAAYNEQFF. The CDR3, as DNA: TGTGCCAGCAGCCTCCGCACGGGGACGGCCGCCTACAATGAGCAGTTCTTC. The gene calls are TRBV14 and TRBJ2-1; D assignment may be TRBD1 or TRBD2 (5 bases each). CDR3 length: 17 amino acids. CDR1 SGHDN and CDR2 FVKESK come from the germline V gene. Trimming cost V 4 bases and J 2 bases, with 18 bases left between them.

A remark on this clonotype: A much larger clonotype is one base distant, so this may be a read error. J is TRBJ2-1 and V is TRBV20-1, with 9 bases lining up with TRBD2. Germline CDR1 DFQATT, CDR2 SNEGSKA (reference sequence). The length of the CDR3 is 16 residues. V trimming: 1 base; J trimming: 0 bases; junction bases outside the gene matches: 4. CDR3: CSARGGSGSSYNEQFF. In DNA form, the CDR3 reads TGCAGTGCTAGAGGGGGTAGCGGGAGCTCCTACAATGAGCAGTTCTTC.

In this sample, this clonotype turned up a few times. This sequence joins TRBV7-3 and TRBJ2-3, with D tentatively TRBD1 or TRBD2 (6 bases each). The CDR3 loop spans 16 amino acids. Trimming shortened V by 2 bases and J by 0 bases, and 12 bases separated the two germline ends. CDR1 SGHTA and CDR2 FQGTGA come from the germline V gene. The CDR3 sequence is CASSLWGADSTDTQYF. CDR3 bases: TGTGCCAGCAGCTTATGGGGGGCAGACAGCACAGATACGCAGTATTTT.

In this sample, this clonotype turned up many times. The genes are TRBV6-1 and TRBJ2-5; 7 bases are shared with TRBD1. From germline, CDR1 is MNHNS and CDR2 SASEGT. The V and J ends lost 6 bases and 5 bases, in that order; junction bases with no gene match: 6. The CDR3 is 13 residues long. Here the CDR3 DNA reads TGTGCCAGCAGCTCAGACAGGGAGGAGACCCAGTACTTC. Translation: CASSSDREETQYF.

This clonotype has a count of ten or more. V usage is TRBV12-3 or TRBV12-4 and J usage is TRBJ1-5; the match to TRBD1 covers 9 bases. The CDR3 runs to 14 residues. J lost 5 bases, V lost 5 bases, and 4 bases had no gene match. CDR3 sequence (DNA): TGTGCCAGCAGTCCGGGACAGGGATATCAGCCCCAGCATTTT. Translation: CASSPGQGYQPQHF.

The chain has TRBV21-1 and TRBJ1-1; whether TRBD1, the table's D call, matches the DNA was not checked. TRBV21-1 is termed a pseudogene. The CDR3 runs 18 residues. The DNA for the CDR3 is TGTGCCAGCACCCTGATCCTCCGGGACAGGGGGCGCCCCACTGAAGCTTTCTTT. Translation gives CASTLILRDRGRPTEAFF.

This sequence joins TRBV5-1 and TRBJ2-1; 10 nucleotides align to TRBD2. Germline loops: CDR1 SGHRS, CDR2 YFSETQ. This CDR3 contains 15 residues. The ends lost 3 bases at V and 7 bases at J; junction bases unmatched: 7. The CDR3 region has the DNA TGCGCCAGCAGCTCTAAGCGGGGGGGCGGGAATGAGCAGTTCTTC. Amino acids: CASSSKRGGGNEQFF.

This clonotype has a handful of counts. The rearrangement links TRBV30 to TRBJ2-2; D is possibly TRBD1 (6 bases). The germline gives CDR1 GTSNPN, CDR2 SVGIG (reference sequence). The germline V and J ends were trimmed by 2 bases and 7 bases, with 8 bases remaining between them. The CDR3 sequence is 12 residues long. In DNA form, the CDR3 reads TGTGCCTGGAGTTCAGGGGTCGGGGAGCTGTTTTTT. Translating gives CAWSSGVGELFF.

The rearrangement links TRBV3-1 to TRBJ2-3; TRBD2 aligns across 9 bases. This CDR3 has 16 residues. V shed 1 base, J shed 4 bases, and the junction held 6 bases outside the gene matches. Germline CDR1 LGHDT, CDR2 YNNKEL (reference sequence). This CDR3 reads CASSQALAGPADTQYF. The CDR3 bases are TGTGCCAGCAGCCAAGCCCTAGCGGGGCCAGCAGATACGCAGTATTTT.

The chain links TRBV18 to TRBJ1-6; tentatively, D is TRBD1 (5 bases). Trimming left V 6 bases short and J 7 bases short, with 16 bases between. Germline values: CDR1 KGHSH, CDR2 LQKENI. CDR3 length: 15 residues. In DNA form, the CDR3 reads TGTGCCAGCTCCCCAAAGGGACCCCCGAATTCACCCCTCCACTTT. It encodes CASSPKGPPNSPLHF.

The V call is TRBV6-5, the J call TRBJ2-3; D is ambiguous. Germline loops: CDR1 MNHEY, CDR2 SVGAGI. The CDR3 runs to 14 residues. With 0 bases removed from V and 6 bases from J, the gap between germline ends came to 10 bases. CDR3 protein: CASSYSNGGDTQYF. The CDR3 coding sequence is TGTGCCAGCAGTTACTCGAACGGTGGGGATACGCAGTATTTT.

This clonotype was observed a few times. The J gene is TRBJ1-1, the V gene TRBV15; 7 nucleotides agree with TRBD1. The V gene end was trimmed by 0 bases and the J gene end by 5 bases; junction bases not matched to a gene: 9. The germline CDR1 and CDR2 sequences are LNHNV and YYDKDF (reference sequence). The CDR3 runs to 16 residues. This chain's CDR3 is CATSRDRGGGGTEAFF. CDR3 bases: TGTGCCACCAGCAGAGATCGAGGGGGCGGAGGAACTGAAGCTTTCTTT. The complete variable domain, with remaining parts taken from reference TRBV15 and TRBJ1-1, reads DAMVIQNPRYQVTQFGKPVTLSCSQTLNHNVMYWYQQKSSQAPKLLFHYYDKDFNNEADTPDNFQSRRPNTSFCFLDIRSPGLGDTAMYLCATSRDRGGGGTEAFFGQGTRLTVV.

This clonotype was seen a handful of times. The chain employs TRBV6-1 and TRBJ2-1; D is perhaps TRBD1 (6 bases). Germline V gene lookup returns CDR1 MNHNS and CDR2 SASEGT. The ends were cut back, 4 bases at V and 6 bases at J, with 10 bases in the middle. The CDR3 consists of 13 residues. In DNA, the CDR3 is TGTGCCAGCAGTGGGGGACAACTCAATGAGCAGTTCTTC. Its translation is CASSGGQLNEQFF.

In DNA form, the CDR3 reads TGTGCCAGCACCAGACAGGGCTCCGGCGGCTACGAGCAGTACTTC. Its protein is CASTRQGSGGYEQYF. The chain has TRBV6-1 and TRBJ2-7; 7 bases are shared with TRBD1. With 7 bases clipped from V and 3 bases from J, the junction kept 12 bases outside the gene matches. Germline-derived CDR1 and CDR2 are MNHNS and SASEGT. CDR3 size: 15 residues.

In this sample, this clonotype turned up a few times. CDR3: CASSLWVGGHSSYEQYF. The DNA of the CDR3 is TGTGCCAGCAGTTTATGGGTGGGAGGACATAGCTCCTACGAGCAGTACTTC. The chain joins TRBV12-3 or TRBV12-4 to TRBJ2-7; possibly TRBD2 for D (6 bases). Trimming left V 2 bases short and J 0 bases short, with 17 bases between. The CDR3 totals 17 residues.

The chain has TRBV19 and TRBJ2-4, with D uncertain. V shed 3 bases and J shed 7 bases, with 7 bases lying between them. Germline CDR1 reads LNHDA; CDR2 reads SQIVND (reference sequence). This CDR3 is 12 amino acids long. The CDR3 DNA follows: TGTGCCAGTAGTATGATAAATAACATTCAGTACTTC. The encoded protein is CASSMINNIQYF.

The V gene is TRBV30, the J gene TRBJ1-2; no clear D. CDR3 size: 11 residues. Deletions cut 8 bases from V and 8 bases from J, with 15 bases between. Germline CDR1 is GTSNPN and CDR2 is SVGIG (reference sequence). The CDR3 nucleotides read TGTGCCCTCGGACGCAGAGAGGGCTACACCTTC. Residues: CALGRREGYTF. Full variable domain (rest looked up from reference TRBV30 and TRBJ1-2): SQTIHQWPATLVQPVGSPLSLECTVEGTSNPNLYWYRQAAGRGLQLLFYSVGIGQISSEVPQNLSASRPQDRQFILSSKKLLLSDSGFYLCALGRREGYTFGSGTRLTVV.